Given below is one T cell receptor beta chain in context. Data came from immunoSEQ multiplex PCR; TCRdb stores just in-frame clones and leaves some out. The sample shows about 56,000 clones, 75% to 85% of them seen only once. The germline V gene encodes CDR1 SNHLY and CDR2 FYNNEI. CDR3 length equals 14 residues. Trimming shortened V by 3 bases and J by 7 bases, and 15 bases separated the two germline ends. Collection of blood occurred at baseline, at cycle 4 day 1, and at cycle 7 day 1. This sample is drawn from a study of OX40 agonist ivuxolimab in advanced cancers. As for the study in general: The patients' treatment was ivuxolimab, an agonistic anti-OX40 (CD134) antibody. Participants, roughly 80% male, averaged around 60 years of age, ranging from roughly 23 to 80. Partial responses were recorded for three patients, including one with hepatocellular carcinoma and two with cutaneous melanoma.

This clonotype was sampled from an adult with an advanced solid tumor such as melanoma, head and neck, liver or kidney cancer. The input for sequencing was CD4+ or CD8+ T cells sorted from blood, taken in a trial of the OX40 agonist ivuxolimab. The genes are TRBV2 and TRBJ1-2; D is perhaps TRBD1 (5 bases). In DNA, the CDR3 is TGTGCCAGCAGTGAGGGGGGGGACGGGATTGGCTACACCTTC. This gives the protein CASSEGGDGIGYTF.